This T cell receptor beta chain derives from a study of blood T cell repertoires in COVID-19. For the study at large: Whether acute or convalescent, the COVID-19 samples came from the United States, Italy and Spain. PBMCs, B-cell-depleted T cells, or T cells were the source of the cDNA or gDNA that made up the material.

Methods used by the authors: It was from reference gene primer amplification that nucleated cell counts were estimated. Profiling relied on immunoSEQ multiplex PCR, and the TCRdb table lists in-frame clones only, not all of them. Clonal size and the V and J genes are those of that table, whereas D and trimming came from the DNA. The table lists roughly 100,000 clones, roughly 80% of them singletons. The germline CDR1 and CDR2 sequences are SQVTM and ANQGSEA. The CDR3 covers 12 residues. Deletions cut 1 base from V and 6 bases from J, with 9 bases between. The sample taken for sequencing was peripheral blood. This TCR was recovered from a woman of 80 years or more with acute or convalescent COVID-19. The chain has TRBV29-1 and TRBJ1-2; D gene uncertain. For the CDR3, the DNA is TGCAGCGTTGAAGGGCAGCGGGATGGCTACACCTTC. Translation gives CSVEGQRDGYTF.